The 18 T cell receptor beta chains given below trace back to one sample, sequenced in a study of T cell repertoires in cytomegalovirus infection. From the reads, TCRdb called clonotypes with MiXCR, one entry per CDR3 protein. This table holds under 250,000 distinct CDR3 sequences, over 9% found once. The sample consisted of PBMCs. The receptors were sampled from a human donor in good health (CMV status not recorded). Some clones in this sample may be carry-over from other donors' samples.

This clonotype has a handful of counts. V is TRBV15 and J is TRBJ1-6; D remains unclear. Germline CDR1 and CDR2: LNHNV and YYDKDF (reference sequence). Trimming took 0 bases from V and 6 from J, leaving 18 bases between them. The CDR3 has 18 amino acids. CDR3 nucleotides: TGTGCCACCAGCAGAGATTATAAGAGTAATTGGGGTAATTCACCCCTCCACTTT. Its translation: CATSRDYKSNWGNSPLHF.

This clonotype was observed many times. V usage is TRBV6-5 and J usage is TRBJ1-1; D ambiguous. CDR1 and CDR2 (germline): MNHEY, SVGAGI. This CDR3 has 15 residues. The ends were cut back, 5 bases at V and 0 bases at J, with 13 bases in the middle. The CDR3 sequence: CASSTRTGLNTEAFF. The CDR3 bases are TGTGCCAGCAGTACCCGGACGGGATTGAACACTGAAGCTTTCTTT.

The chain combines TRBV4-3 with TRBJ2-5; D ambiguous. Germline CDR1 reads LGHNA; CDR2 reads YSLEER. The CDR3 covers 15 residues. With 0 bases removed from V and 1 base from J, the gap between germline ends came to 9 bases. CDR3 region: CASSQEFQVQETQYF. The CDR3 DNA follows: TGCGCCAGCAGCCAAGAGTTTCAAGTCCAAGAGACCCAGTACTTC.

In this sample, this clonotype turned up many times. The V and J genes are TRBV19 and TRBJ1-6; no reliable D call. Between the trimmed V and J ends, which lost 6 bases and 5 bases, there was a span of 23 bases. CDR1 is LNHDA and CDR2 is SQIVND in the germline V gene (reference sequence). The CDR3 runs to 18 residues. The CDR3 reads CASSSKGIDSAHNSPLHF. The CDR3 coding sequence is TGTGCCAGTAGCTCTAAAGGGATTGATTCGGCGCATAATTCACCCCTCCACTTT.

V and J are TRBV12-3 or TRBV12-4 and TRBJ2-6; no clear D gene. The V end was cut by 6 bases, the J end by 6 bases, with 9 bases between. The CDR3 loop spans 13 amino acids. The CDR3 loop reads CASSLHEANVLTF. CDR3 bases: TGTGCCAGCAGCCTCCATGAGGCCAACGTCCTGACTTTC.

This clonotype was recorded at least ten times. The gene calls are TRBV15 and TRBJ1-6; a possible D gene is TRBD1 (5 bases). The CDR3 covers 13 residues. V was trimmed by 5 bases and J by 8 bases, leaving 10 bases between them. The germline gives CDR1 LNHNV, CDR2 YYDKDF (reference sequence). The chain's CDR3 is CATSEGSDSPLHF. CDR3 bases: TGTGCCACCAGCGAGGGGTCGGATTCACCCCTCCACTTT.

This clonotype was seen ten or more times. The rearrangement uses TRBV12-3 or TRBV12-4 and TRBJ1-1; TRBD1 agrees at 7 bases. The CDR3 runs 15 residues. Trimming cost V 4 bases and J 1 base; bases outside gene matches: 6. This CDR3 is CASSSRGARNTEAFF. The CDR3 bases are TGTGCCAGCAGTTCCAGGGGGGCAAGGAACACTGAAGCTTTCTTT.

The sample holds many counts of this clonotype. The chain combines TRBV12-3 or TRBV12-4 with TRBJ2-3, with D unclear. The length of the CDR3 is 12 residues. V lost 6 bases and J 4 bases, leaving 8 bases between the germline ends. CDR3 sequence: CASSGPSDTQYF. Written as DNA, the CDR3 is TGTGCCAGCAGCGGACCCTCAGATACGCAGTATTTT.

A note on this clonotype: At one end the junction does not follow the germline gene, possibly because of a read error. The gene calls are TRBV6-2 or TRBV6-3 and TRBJ1-3; D remains ambiguous. Germline-derived CDR1 and CDR2 are MNHEY and SVGEGT. The CDR3 is 15 amino acids. The CDR3 loop reads CASSSLDGSGSTIYF. The CDR3 coding sequence is TGTGCCAGCAGTTCATTGGACGGTTCTGGAAGCACCATATATTTT.

The gene calls are TRBV5-1 and TRBJ1-6; the D gene is possibly TRBD1 (5 bases). There are 16 residues in the CDR3. Germline loops: CDR1 SGHRS, CDR2 YFSETQ. Trimming took off 0 bases at V and 7 bases at J, with 14 bases between the two ends. CDR3 region: CASSLEAGHLNSPLHF. CDR3 bases: TGCGCCAGCAGCTTGGAAGCCGGACACCTCAATTCACCCCTCCACTTT. Full variable domain (rest looked up from reference TRBV5-1 and TRBJ1-6): KAGVTQTPRYLIKTRGQQVTLSCSPISGHRSVSWYQQTPGQGLQFLFEYFSETQRNKGNFPGRFSGRQFSNSRSEMNVSTLELGDSALYLCASSLEAGHLNSPLHFGNGTRLTVT.

This clonotype was observed many times. The chain links TRBV19 to TRBJ2-5; 15 positions agree with TRBD2. V shed 3 bases, J shed 2 bases, and the junction held 7 bases outside the gene matches. Germline lookup yields CDR1 LNHDA and CDR2 SQIVND (reference sequence). This CDR3 is 18 amino acids long. The CDR3 sequence: CASSIGTSGRPSQETQYF. DNA of the CDR3: TGTGCCAGTAGTATTGGGACTAGCGGGAGGCCTTCTCAAGAGACCCAGTACTTC. Filled out from reference TRBV19 and TRBJ2-5, the complete variable domain reads DGGITQSPKYLFRKEGQNVTLSCEQNLNHDAMYWYRQDPGQGLRLIYYSQIVNDFQKGDIAEGYSVSREKKESFPLTVTSAQKNPTAFYLCASSIGTSGRPSQETQYFGPGTRLLVL.

This chain joins TRBV7-9 and TRBJ2-5; the D gene is possibly TRBD2 (5 bases). This CDR3 has 14 residues. CDR1 is SEHNR and CDR2 is FQNEAQ in the germline V gene (reference sequence). Between the trimmed V and J ends, which lost 5 bases and 5 bases, there was a span of 15 bases. DNA for the CDR3: TGTGCCAGCAGCCTGTCGAGGGTTGGGGAGACCCAGTACTTC. It is translated as CASSLSRVGETQYF.

This clonotype occurred a few times. CDR3 in DNA: TGTGCCAGCAGCTCCACCTCGGGGGGCGGCTACACCTTC. Protein product: CASSSTSGGGYTF. This chain connects TRBV7-3 to TRBJ1-2, with D possibly TRBD1 on 6 matching bases. Germline CDR1 and CDR2: SGHTA and FQGTGA. V lost 4 bases and J 8 bases, leaving 14 bases between the germline ends. The CDR3 covers 13 residues.

For this clonotype: One base away lies a much larger clone, so this may be a sequencing read error. The rearrangement links TRBV7-2 to TRBJ2-5, with 7 nucleotides matching TRBD1. V shed 5 bases and J 3 bases; nucleotides not matched to a gene: 12. Germline CDR1 SGHTA, CDR2 FQGNSA. The CDR3 covers 16 residues. The CDR3 spells CASSVMKGALEETQYF. The CDR3 coding sequence is TGTGCCAGCAGCGTGATGAAGGGGGCCTTGGAAGAGACCCAGTACTTC.

This clonotype occurred many times. This chain connects TRBV11-3 to TRBJ1-3; D is uncertain. The V and J ends lost 0 bases and 0 bases respectively, with 15 bases between them. The germline CDR1 and CDR2 sequences are SGHNT and YENEEA. CDR3 length: 18 amino acids. DNA of the CDR3: TGTGCCAGCAGCTTAGATGCGAGCAGACTATTCTCTGGAAACACCATATATTTT. Residues: CASSLDASRLFSGNTIYF.

In its sample, this clonotype was seen many times. This chain links TRBV15 with TRBJ1-1; unclear D gene. Trimming removed 0 bases from V and 1 base from J, with 12 bases in between. Germline values: CDR1 LNHNV, CDR2 YYDKDF (reference sequence). The CDR3 is 16 amino acids. The CDR3 region is CATSRDLGSPNTEAFF. Written as DNA, the CDR3 is TGTGCCACCAGCAGAGATCTCGGCAGTCCGAACACTGAAGCTTTCTTT.

This clonotype has a count of ten or more. V usage is TRBV20-1 and J usage is TRBJ2-5; TRBD2 agrees at 7 bases. After removal of 5 bases from V and 5 bases from J, the junction contained 8 bases not matched to a gene. Germline CDR1 is DFQATT and CDR2 is SNEGSKA (reference sequence). The CDR3 loop spans 13 amino acids. The CDR3 DNA follows: TGCAGTGCTGGGGACGCGGGAGCTGAGACCCAGTACTTC. Its protein product is CSAGDAGAETQYF.

This clonotype was seen ten or more times. The chain combines TRBV6-1 with TRBJ2-7; 9 nucleotides align to TRBD1. With 8 bases clipped from V and 1 base from J, the junction kept 3 bases outside the gene matches. Germline V gives CDR1 MNHNS, CDR2 SASEGT. The CDR3 contains 13 residues. The CDR3 DNA is TGTGCCAGCCGACAGGGGGGATCCTACGAGCAGTACTTC. It codes for CASRQGGSYEQYF.